This T cell receptor beta chain was captured in a study of cytomegalovirus exposure and HLA in healthy donors. Study findings and constraints: In all likelihood, a cluster of highly shared sequence variants was a sequencing artifact.

The CDR3 runs to 15 residues. Germline V lookup: CDR1 SGHRS, CDR2 YFSETQ. Between the trimmed V and J ends, which lost 5 bases and 3 bases, there was a span of 18 bases. Note on this clone: The antigen is undetermined.

The PCR contained 60 Vbeta and 13 Jbeta primers. Produced via immunoSEQ multiplex PCR; TCRdb's table is partial and in-frame only. The sample consists of about 170,000 clones, about 81% of them appearing once. The chain has TRBV5-1 and TRBJ2-7, with TRBD2 as a possible D gene (6 bases). Material for sequencing was PBMCs. This clonotype was obtained from a girl under 10 years old in good health and CMV-seropositive. The CDR3 loop is CASSLDGGTLYEQYF. The CDR3 nucleotides read TGCGCCAGCAGTCTCGATGGGGGGACCCTCTACGAGCAGTACTTC.